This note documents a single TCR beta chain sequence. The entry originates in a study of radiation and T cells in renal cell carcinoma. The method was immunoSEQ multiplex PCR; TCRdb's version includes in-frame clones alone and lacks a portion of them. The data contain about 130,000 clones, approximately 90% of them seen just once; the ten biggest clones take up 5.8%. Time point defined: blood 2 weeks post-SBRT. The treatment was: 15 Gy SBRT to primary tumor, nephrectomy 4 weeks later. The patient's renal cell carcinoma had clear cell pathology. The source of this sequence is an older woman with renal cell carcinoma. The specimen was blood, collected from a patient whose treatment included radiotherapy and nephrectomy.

The CDR3 sequence is CARSLETRPGNTIYF. In DNA form, the CDR3 reads TGTGCCAGAAGCCTGGAGACCAGGCCTGGAAACACCATATATTTT. The V and J genes are TRBV5-3 and TRBJ1-3; D is unresolved. TRBV5-3 belongs to the ORF category, with a function that is uncertain. This CDR3 contains 15 residues. Trimming removed 4 bases at V and 2 bases at J, with 13 bases between.